Included here is one TCR beta chain sequence, with context. It lacks a known antigen. Nothing much larger sits one base from this clone, and base qualities are not available. Library generation was performed with PCR. Sequencing relied on an Illumina HiSeq 2500. Unique molecular identifiers were incorporated into TCR beta cDNA libraries to reduce PCR and sequencing biases. Roughly 0.5 million cDNA molecules were obtained per 1 to 10 million input T cells, so each molecule approximated one T cell. The patient libraries were prepared and sequenced with the same protocol used for the earlier healthy control dataset. Within a given batch, samples were prepared together, multiplexed and sequenced on the same HiSeq lane. The original methods were these. Raw barcoded reads were processed with MIGEC, and single-read molecular identifier groups were discarded before consensus assembly and CDR3 extraction. Clonotype tables were post-analysed with VDJtools, and diversity was normalized by down-sampling all datasets to the smallest sample size. Repertoire overlap clustering matched CDR3 amino acid but not nucleotide sequences to correct batch-related cross-sample contamination. The raw public data were reprocessed by TCRdb itself: fastp quality trimming at Q25, MiXCR clonotype calling, in-frame beta chains only. Rows with a matching CDR3 protein are joined into one entry that keeps the most common DNA and genes. The V and J calls, along with clone size, are taken from TCRdb and not from the paper's own processing. The sample table records 600,000 to 700,000 distinct CDR3 sequences; approximately 60% of these occur just once. About 10% of the sample comes from the top ten.

The germline V gene sets CDR1 to SGHAT and CDR2 to FQNNGV. The CDR3 measures 16 amino acids from cysteine to phenylalanine. Just CDR3 DNA is preserved here, 48 bases in frame from base 1. V has 6 bases trimmed and J has 3 bases trimmed; junction bases matching no gene number 11. This specimen comes from a study of post-analysis software for immune sequencing data (dated by TCRdb to about 2015). Turning to the overall study: The recorded disease courses included relapsing-remitting, secondary progressive and progressive-relapsing multiple sclerosis, and some patients had no subtype annotation. The multiple sclerosis patient repertoires were compared with some twelve previously published healthy control repertoires from donors aged roughly 6 to 27 years. A subset of samples was prepared in parallel using single-end sample barcoding, then pooled and co-amplified after Illumina adapter ligation.

Beyond this particular receptor, the publication reports: Significantly higher frequencies in patients than in controls were found for a few TRBV segments, including TRBV5-6, TRBV5-1 and TRBV20-1. Normalized Chao1 diversity was significantly lower in multiple sclerosis patients than controls, suggesting substantial peripheral T-cell clonal expansion. The multiple sclerosis patient group was slightly younger than the control group. Direct clustering with F measure revealed strong co-clustering of samples prepared in the same batch, which led to a batch-effect correction.

To demonstrate the VDJtools post-analysis software, the study profiled TCR beta repertoires from the peripheral blood of about 13 young patients with multiple sclerosis. Multiple sclerosis patients were children and adolescents aged about 6 to 16 years. Material for sequencing was blood. The origin of this receptor is a girl between 2 and 10 years old with multiple sclerosis. This chain is built from TRBV11-2 and TRBJ2-3; 8 bases in the middle match TRBD2. Here the CDR3 is given as CASSPTTSGDTDTQYF. The bases are TGTGCCAGCAGTCCTACCACTAGCGGCGATACAGATACGCAGTATTTT.